Sequencing of this T cell receptor beta chain was carried out in a study of shared clonotypes between healthy human individuals. Per sorted-subset replicate PCR, input was 150 to 250 ng DNA, representing tens of thousands of T cell genomes. This table comes from immunoSEQ multiplex PCR, and its TCRdb copy is limited to in-frame clones, with some not included. The sample includes millions of clones, roughly 93% of them seen just once. Material for sequencing was naive CD4+ T cells from PBMCs. The subset denotes: CD45RA+ positively selected. The receptor's source is a man younger than 35 in good health. Some clones in this sample may be carry-over from other donors' samples.

The chain's CDR3 is CAQGPQRTDTQYF. CDR3 in DNA: TGTGCCCAAGGTCCCCAACGCACAGATACGCAGTATTTT. The chain has TRBV5-4 and TRBJ2-3; D gene unclear. V lost 10 bases to trimming and J lost 1 base, with 13 bases between them. From germline, CDR1 is SGHNT and CDR2 YYREEE (reference sequence). There are 13 residues in the CDR3. The full variable domain, completed using reference TRBV5-4 and TRBJ2-3, is ETGVTQSPTHLIKTRGQQVTLRCSSQSGHNTVSWYQQALGQGPQFIFQYYREEENGRGNFPPRFSGLQFPNYSSELNVNALELDDSALYLCAQGPQRTDTQYFGPGTRLTVL.